This T cell receptor beta chain was found in a study of blood T cell repertoires in COVID-19. A few counts support this clone. Authors' data handling: For nucleated cells, counts were estimated from reference gene primer amplification. Here immunoSEQ multiplex PCR was the method, and the copy in TCRdb shows in-frame clones only, minus some. V, J and clone size derive from that table, while D and trimming were established from the DNA sequence. The data contain 50,000 to 75,000 clones, approximately 80% of them singletons. The CDR3 contains 16 residues. CDR1 and CDR2 (germline): LNHDA, SQIVND (reference sequence). V gave up 4 bases and J gave up 2 bases, with 15 bases separating them.

Sample: peripheral blood. The rearrangement joins TRBV19 to TRBJ1-3; no reliable D call. This sequence originates from an elderly man with active or convalescent COVID-19. CDR3 residues: CASSRAESIPGNTIYF. The DNA for the CDR3 is TGTGCCAGTAGTAGGGCAGAGAGCATCCCTGGAAACACCATATATTTT.